This T cell receptor beta chain came from a study of blood T cell repertoires in COVID-19. For the study at large: Collection of acute and convalescent COVID-19 samples took place in the United States, Italy and Spain. T cells, B-cell-depleted T cells, or PBMCs supplied cDNA or gDNA.

Germline CDR1 reads SEHNR; CDR2 reads FQNEAQ (reference sequence). CDR3 length equals 13 residues. V trimming: 8 bases; J trimming: 5 bases; junction bases outside the gene matches: 8. In the study's own analysis: Amplification of reference gene primers was used by the study to estimate nucleated cell counts. Sequencing was performed with immunoSEQ multiplex PCR; in TCRdb, only in-frame clones are kept and a portion is missing. D and trimming come from the DNA, and the V and J calls and clone size come from that table. The table shows around 70,000 clones, with 88% occurring only once. The source material was peripheral blood. The chain is built from TRBV7-9 and TRBJ2-5; TRBD1 agrees at 7 bases. The receptor was derived from a woman of 80 years or more with active or convalescent COVID-19. CDR3 loop: CASARQGVETQYF. The CDR3 DNA reads TGTGCCAGCGCCCGGCAGGGGGTCGAGACCCAGTACTTC.